This is a list of T cell receptor beta chains from one sample in a study of Ad26.COV2.S vaccination and SARS-CoV-2 variants. TCRdb's table, derived via immunoSEQ multiplex PCR, lists solely in-frame clones and lacks some. The data show hundreds of thousands of clones, with around 89% seen just once and nearly 1.5% held by the top ten. Sequencing was performed on peripheral blood, taken in a trial of Ad26.COV2.S vaccine versus placebo. The receptor source for this set is a person aged 18-60 years who received the Ad26.COV2.S COVID-19 vaccine or a placebo. CDR3s leave out the opening cysteine and the closing phenylalanine or tryptophan. Each record gives: D gene, J gene, V gene, CDR3 protein. The D gene is left open where the match is weak.

D: TRBD1
J: TRBJ1-2
V: TRBV12-3/TRBV12-4
CDR3: ASSKTGGDGYT

D: TRBD2
J: TRBJ2-1
V: TRBV29-1
CDR3: SAGSGRFYNEQF

D: TRBD2
J: TRBJ2-1
V: TRBV27
CDR3: ASSQRTSGGAGEQF

D: -
J: TRBJ2-1
V: TRBV19
CDR3: ASSRGREQF

D: TRBD2
J: TRBJ2-2
V: TRBV4-1
CDR3: ASSPTPSGGLANTGELF

D: -
J: TRBJ2-3
V: TRBV7-9
CDR3: ASSLAYTQY

D: -
J: TRBJ2-1
V: TRBV28
CDR3: ASSLSGRGSEQF

D: -
J: TRBJ1-4
V: TRBV30
CDR3: AWSVVGATNEKLF

D: -
J: TRBJ2-2
V: TRBV6-5
CDR3: ASISRDIFTGELF

D: -
J: TRBJ1-1
V: TRBV6-2/TRBV6-3
CDR3: ASSSPGALVAEAF

D: TRBD2
J: TRBJ2-1
V: TRBV7-6
CDR3: ASSQSSGSGNEQF

D: TRBD1
J: TRBJ2-4
V: TRBV18
CDR3: ASSPAPPGQVVKNIQY

D: -
J: TRBJ2-5
V: TRBV5-6
CDR3: ASSFSGGGLETQY

D: -
J: TRBJ2-7
V: TRBV15
CDR3: ATSRDGTVSYEQY

D: -
J: TRBJ1-1
V: TRBV12-3/TRBV12-4
CDR3: ASSPGGAEAF

D: -
J: TRBJ2-7
V: TRBV4-2
CDR3: ASSQGPGQFEQY

D: -
J: TRBJ1-6
V: TRBV2
CDR3: ASRNLPTGGRNSPLH

D: -
J: TRBJ2-2
V: TRBV19
CDR3: ASIKDRNTGELF